These 22 T cell receptor beta chains were sequenced from one sample in a study of CD8+CD57+ T cells in acquired aplastic anemia listed by TCRdb under 2018. Patients chosen for sequencing had shown expansion of CD8+CD57+ cells by flow cytometry. Sequenced using an Illumina HiSeq 2000. Genomic DNA served as template for TCR beta VDJ combination and CDR3 sequence profiling. TCRdb applied fastp at Q25 and MiXCR to the public reads, then kept only in-frame beta chains. Rows with a matching CDR3 protein are joined into one entry that keeps the most common DNA and genes. The sample contains around 190,000 distinct CDR3 sequences, nearly 50% of them found a single time. Roughly 13% of the sample comes from the top ten. The sample comprised sorted CD4+, CD8+, or CD8+CD57+ T cells (not recorded which) from PBMCs. Receptor source: a human donor with aplastic anemia.

The V call is TRBV11-2, the J call TRBJ2-3; D possibly corresponds to TRBD2 (6 bases). Germline loops: CDR1 SGHAT, CDR2 FQNNGV. The CDR3 runs to 18 residues. Deletions cut 0 bases from V and 0 bases from J, with 16 bases between. This chain's CDR3 is CASSLEPPRGTSTDTQYF. CDR3 DNA sequence: TGTGCCAGCAGCTTAGAGCCCCCCCGGGGGACTAGCACAGATACGCAGTATTTT.

The chain combines TRBV6-1 with TRBJ1-6; 9 positions match TRBD1. With V trimmed by 6 bases and J by 11 bases, 8 bases remained unmatched. The CDR3 length is 14 residues. Germline CDR1 is MNHNS and CDR2 is SASEGT. DNA of the CDR3: TGTGCCAGCAGCCCGGGACAGGGCGAGACACCCCTCCACTTT. Its translation is CASSPGQGETPLHF.

This clonotype appeared a few times. The gene calls are TRBV7-8 and TRBJ1-2; TRBD1 aligns across 8 bases. The CDR3 sequence is 12 residues long. Germline CDR1 is SGHVS and CDR2 is FQNEAQ. V gave up 5 bases and J gave up 8 bases; unmatched junction bases: 4. The CDR3 DNA reads as TGTGCCAGCAGCACGGACAGGGACGGCTACACCTTC. Translation gives CASSTDRDGYTF.

This clonotype has just a few counts. The chain joins TRBV2 to TRBJ2-6, with D uncertain. CDR1 is SNHLY and CDR2 is FYNNEI in the germline V gene. The ends were cut back, 7 bases at V and 0 bases at J, with 4 bases in the middle. CDR3 length: 13 amino acids. CDR3 region: CASKSSGANVLTF. CDR3 in DNA: TGTGCCAGCAAGAGCTCTGGGGCCAACGTCCTGACTTTC.

The chain has TRBV10-2 and TRBJ2-3; 9 bases agree with TRBD2. This CDR3 is 17 amino acids long. Germline V CDR1 and CDR2: WSHSY, SAAADI. J gave up 2 bases and V 1 base, and 7 bases lay outside the gene matches. The CDR3 protein is CASSEFSVAGDTDTQYF. For the CDR3, the DNA is TGCGCCAGCAGTGAGTTCTCGGTAGCGGGAGACACAGATACGCAGTATTTT.

The rearrangement uses TRBV20-1 and TRBJ1-1, with a tentative D call TRBD1 (5 bases). This CDR3 has 13 amino acids. V shed 2 bases and J shed 1 base, with 8 bases lying between them. Looked up from germline, CDR1 is DFQATT and CDR2 is SNEGSKA (reference sequence). The CDR3 loop reads CSARPGWNTEAFF. For the CDR3, the DNA is TGCAGTGCTAGACCAGGGTGGAACACTGAAGCTTTCTTT.

This clonotype has a single count. The rearrangement joins TRBV15 to TRBJ1-4; 8 bases are a match to TRBD1. Per the germline V gene, CDR1 is LNHNV and CDR2 is YYDKDF (reference sequence). The junction had 6 bases not matched to a gene; V was cut back by 5 bases and J by 7 bases. The CDR3 has 14 amino acids. The DNA for the CDR3 is TGTGCCACCAGCTCCGACAGGGGTAGTGAAAAACTGTTTTTT. It specifies CATSSDRGSEKLFF. Variable domain in full (rest from reference TRBV15 and TRBJ1-4): DAMVIQNPRYQVTQFGKPVTLSCSQTLNHNVMYWYQQKSSQAPKLLFHYYDKDFNNEADTPDNFQSRRPNTSFCFLDIRSPGLGDTAMYLCATSSDRGSEKLFFGSGTQLSVL.

Here the CDR3 DNA reads TGTGCCACAGGGACAACAGGAAACACCATATATTTT. It translates to CATGTTGNTIYF. V is TRBV2 and J is TRBJ1-3; perhaps TRBD1 as D (6 bases). Trimming removed 10 bases at V and 4 bases at J, with 11 bases between. The CDR3 covers 12 residues. CDR1 and CDR2 from the germline V gene are SNHLY and FYNNEI.

Remarks on this clonotype: This sequence may be a read error, since a much larger clone differs from it by one base. The V call is TRBV19, the J call TRBJ2-3, with a weak D call TRBD2 (5 bases). The germline gives CDR1 LNHDA, CDR2 SQIVND (reference sequence). Trimming shortened V by 7 bases and J by 2 bases, and 25 bases separated the two germline ends. CDR3 length: 18 amino acids. Here the CDR3 reads CASITLPPYPGFTDTQYF. CDR3 bases: TGTGCCAGTATTACACTACCTCCATACCCGGGATTCACAGATACGCAGTATTTT.

This clonotype was picked up a small number of times. The chain links TRBV5-1 to TRBJ2-7; TRBD1 or TRBD2 may be the D gene (6 bases each). The CDR3 is 15 amino acids. Per the germline V gene, CDR1 is SGHRS and CDR2 is YFSETQ. V lost 4 bases and J lost 5, with 19 bases in between. CDR3 sequence (DNA): TGCGCCAGCAGCCGCGAGGGGGGTCCACTCCACGAGCAGTACTTC. It yields the protein CASSREGGPLHEQYF.

This chain joins TRBV20-1 and TRBJ1-2; D is unresolved. Trimming stripped 6 bases from V and 5 bases from J, with 13 bases between. The CDR3 contains 12 residues. The germline gives CDR1 DFQATT, CDR2 SNEGSKA (reference sequence). The CDR3 DNA is TGCAGTGCCTCATGGACGGATTATGGCTACACCTTC. It specifies CSASWTDYGYTF.

This clonotype was detected many times. The V call is TRBV25-1, the J call TRBJ1-2; the D gene is possibly TRBD1 (6 bases). The V end lost 5 bases, the J end lost 6 bases, and 19 bases lay between the germline ends. CDR1 is MGHDK and CDR2 is SYGVNS in the germline V gene. The CDR3 covers 15 residues. The CDR3 nucleotides are TGTGCCAGCAGTAATACAGGGCGGCTAACACATGGCTACACCTTC. Protein sequence: CASSNTGRLTHGYTF.

This clonotype was seen ten or more times. V and J are TRBV12-3 or TRBV12-4 and TRBJ2-5; D is ambiguous. Between the trimmed V and J ends, which lost 5 bases and 1 base, there was a span of 8 bases. CDR3 length: 13 residues. This chain's CDR3 is CASSPRGQETQYF. DNA of the CDR3: TGTGCCAGCAGTCCGCGAGGCCAAGAGACCCAGTACTTC.

Many counts were recorded for this clonotype. One end of the junction does not line up with germline, which may come from a read error. This chain connects TRBV11-2 to TRBJ2-7; TRBD1 matches 9 bases. Germline lookup yields CDR1 SGHAT and CDR2 FQNNGV. The CDR3 runs to 12 residues. The CDR3 spells CAGQGIGSEQYF. CDR3 in DNA: TGCGCGGGACAGGGTATAGGATCCGAGCAGTACTTC. Looking up the rest from reference TRBV11-2 and TRBJ2-7 gives the full variable domain: EAGVAQSPRYKIIEKRQSVAFWCNPISGHATLYWYQQILGQGPKLLIQFQNNGVVDDSQLPKDRFSAERLKGVDSTLKIQPAKLEDSAVYLCAGQGIGSEQYFGPGTRLTVT.

By share, this clonotype counts as medium-sized. J is TRBJ1-6 and V is TRBV7-2; D remains unclear. The V gene's germline CDR1 is SGHTA and CDR2 FQGNSA. The CDR3 runs to 11 residues. The V gene lost 1 base and the J gene lost 15 bases, with 7 bases spanning the gap. The CDR3 reads CASSLDSLLHF. The CDR3 bases are TGTGCCAGCAGCTTAGACAGTCTCCTCCACTTT.

This rearrangement joins TRBV5-4 to TRBJ2-7; 9 nucleotides align to TRBD2. The CDR3 length is 18 residues. Germline V gene data show CDR1 as SGHNT and CDR2 as YYREEE (reference sequence). Losses at the gene ends were 2 bases for V and 5 bases for J; bases not matched to a gene: 17. This CDR3 is CASSFAGGRSAGEDEQYF. DNA for the CDR3: TGTGCCAGCAGCTTTGCGGGGGGGCGCTCAGCGGGAGAGGACGAGCAGTACTTC. The full variable domain, in which reference TRBV5-4 and TRBJ2-7 provide the parts outside the CDR3, is ETGVTQSPTHLIKTRGQQVTLRCSSQSGHNTVSWYQQALGQGPQFIFQYYREEENGRGNFPPRFSGLQFPNYSSELNVNALELDDSALYLCASSFAGGRSAGEDEQYFGPGTRLTVT.

This clonotype was seen repeatedly, ten times or more. This chain joins TRBV25-1 and TRBJ1-1, with TRBD1 matching over 7 bases. There are 14 residues in the CDR3. Germline V gene data show CDR1 as MGHDK and CDR2 as SYGVNS. Trimming cost V 4 bases and J 4 bases; bases outside gene matches: 6. CDR3 sequence reads: CASSGQGKGTEAFF. The CDR3 region has the DNA TGTGCCAGCAGTGGACAGGGCAAGGGCACTGAAGCTTTCTTT. The full variable domain, in which reference TRBV25-1 and TRBJ1-1 provide the parts outside the CDR3, is EADIYQTPRYLVIGTGKKITLECSQTMGHDKMYWYQQDPGMELHLIHYSYGVNSTEKGDLSSESTVSRIRTEHFPLTLESARPSHTSQYLCASSGQGKGTEAFFGQGTRLTVV.

The V gene is TRBV20-1, the J gene TRBJ1-2, with 7 bases identical to TRBD1. Germline lookup yields CDR1 DFQATT and CDR2 SNEGSKA (reference sequence). Unmatched junction bases numbered 3, after V lost 3 bases and J lost 8 bases. This CDR3 has 11 amino acids. CDR3 residues: CSARETGGYTF. The CDR3 DNA is TGCAGTGCTAGGGAGACAGGGGGCTACACCTTC.

The chain's CDR3 is CASSHDLNQPQHF. Here the CDR3 DNA reads TGCGCCAGCAGCCATGACCTCAATCAGCCCCAGCATTTT. V and J are TRBV4-1 and TRBJ1-5; D is unresolved. Looked up from germline, CDR1 is MGHRA and CDR2 is YSYEKL. This CDR3 is 13 amino acids long. V lost 3 bases to trimming and J lost 3 bases, with 6 bases between them.

This clonotype was picked up a small number of times. The V gene is TRBV6-1, the J gene TRBJ2-1; D possibly uses TRBD1 or TRBD2 (5 bases each). The V end was cut by 4 bases, the J end by 0 bases, with 16 bases between. The CDR3 consists of 17 residues. CDR1 is MNHNS and CDR2 is SASEGT in the germline V gene. This CDR3 is CASSALGPRSSYNEQFF. In nucleotides, the CDR3 is TGTGCCAGCAGTGCTTTGGGACCCCGAAGCTCCTACAATGAGCAGTTCTTC.

This clonotype appeared a few times. The chain combines TRBV15 with TRBJ2-1; D unresolved. Germline values: CDR1 LNHNV, CDR2 YYDKDF (reference sequence). The CDR3 is 13 amino acids. Trimming removed 0 bases at V and 8 bases at J, with 8 bases between. CDR3 loop: CATSREEFDEQFF. CDR3 DNA sequence: TGTGCCACCAGCAGAGAAGAATTCGATGAGCAGTTCTTC.

The rearrangement uses TRBV20-1 and TRBJ2-7; possibly TRBD1 for D (6 bases). CDR1 is DFQATT and CDR2 is SNEGSKA in the germline V gene (reference sequence). V shed 8 bases and J shed 3 bases, with 11 bases lying between them. This CDR3 has 11 residues. CDR3 region: CSTHRDYEQYF. The CDR3 DNA reads TGCAGTACCCACAGGGACTACGAGCAGTACTTC.